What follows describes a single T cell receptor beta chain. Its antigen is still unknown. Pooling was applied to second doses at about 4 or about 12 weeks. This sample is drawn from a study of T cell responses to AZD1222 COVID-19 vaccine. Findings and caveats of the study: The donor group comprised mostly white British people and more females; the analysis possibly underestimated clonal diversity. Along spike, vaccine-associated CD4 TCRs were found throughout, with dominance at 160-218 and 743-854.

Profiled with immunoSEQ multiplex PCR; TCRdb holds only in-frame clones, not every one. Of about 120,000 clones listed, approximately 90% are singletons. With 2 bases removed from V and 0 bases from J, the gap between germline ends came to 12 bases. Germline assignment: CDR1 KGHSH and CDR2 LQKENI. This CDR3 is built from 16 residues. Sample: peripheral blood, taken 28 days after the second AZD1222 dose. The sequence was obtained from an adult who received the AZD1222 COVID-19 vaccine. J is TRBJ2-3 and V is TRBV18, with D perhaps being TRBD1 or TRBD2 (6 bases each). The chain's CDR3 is CASSPVGGPSTDTQYF. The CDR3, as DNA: TGTGCCAGCTCACCAGTCGGGGGCCCTAGCACAGATACGCAGTATTTT.